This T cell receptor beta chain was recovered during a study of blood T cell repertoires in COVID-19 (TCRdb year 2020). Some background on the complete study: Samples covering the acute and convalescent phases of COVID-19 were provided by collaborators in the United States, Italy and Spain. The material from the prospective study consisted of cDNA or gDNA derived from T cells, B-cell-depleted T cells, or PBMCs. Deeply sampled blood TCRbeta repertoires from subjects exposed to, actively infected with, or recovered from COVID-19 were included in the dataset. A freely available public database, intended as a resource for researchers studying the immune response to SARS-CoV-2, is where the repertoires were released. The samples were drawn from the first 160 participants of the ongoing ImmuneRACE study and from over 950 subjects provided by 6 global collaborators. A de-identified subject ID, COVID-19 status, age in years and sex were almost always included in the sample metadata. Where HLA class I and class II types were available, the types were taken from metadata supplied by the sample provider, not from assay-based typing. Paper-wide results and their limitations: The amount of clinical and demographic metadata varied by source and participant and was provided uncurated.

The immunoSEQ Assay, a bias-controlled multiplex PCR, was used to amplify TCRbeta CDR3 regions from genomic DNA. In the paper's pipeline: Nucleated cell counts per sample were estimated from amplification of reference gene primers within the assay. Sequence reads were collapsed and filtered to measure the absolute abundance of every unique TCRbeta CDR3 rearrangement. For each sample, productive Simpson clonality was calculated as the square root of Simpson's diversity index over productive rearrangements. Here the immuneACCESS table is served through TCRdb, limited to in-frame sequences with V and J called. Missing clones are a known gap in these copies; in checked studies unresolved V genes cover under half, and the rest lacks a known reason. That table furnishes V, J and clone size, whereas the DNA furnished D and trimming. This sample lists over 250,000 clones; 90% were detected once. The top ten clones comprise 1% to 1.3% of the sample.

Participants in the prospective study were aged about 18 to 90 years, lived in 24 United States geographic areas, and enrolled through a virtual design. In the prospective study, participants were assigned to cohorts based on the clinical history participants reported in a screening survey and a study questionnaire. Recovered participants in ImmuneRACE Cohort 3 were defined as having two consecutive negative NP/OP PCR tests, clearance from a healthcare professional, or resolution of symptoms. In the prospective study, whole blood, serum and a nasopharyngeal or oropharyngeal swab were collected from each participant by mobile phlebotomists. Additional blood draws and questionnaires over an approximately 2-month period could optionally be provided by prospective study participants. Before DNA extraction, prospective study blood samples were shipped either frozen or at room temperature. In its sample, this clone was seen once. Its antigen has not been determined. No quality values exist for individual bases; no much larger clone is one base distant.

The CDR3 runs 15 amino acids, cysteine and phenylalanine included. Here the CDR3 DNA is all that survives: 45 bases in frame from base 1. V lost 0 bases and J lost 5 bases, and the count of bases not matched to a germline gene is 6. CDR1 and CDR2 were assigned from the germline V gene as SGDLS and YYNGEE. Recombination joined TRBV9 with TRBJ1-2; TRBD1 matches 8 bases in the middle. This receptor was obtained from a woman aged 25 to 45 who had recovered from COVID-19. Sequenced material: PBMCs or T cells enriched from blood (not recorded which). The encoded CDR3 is CASSVEVTGGYGYTF. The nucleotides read TGTGCCAGCAGCGTAGAGGTAACAGGGGGTTATGGCTACACCTTC.